Sequencing of this T cell receptor beta chain was carried out in a study of blood T cell repertoires in COVID-19. CDR1 and CDR2 (germline): SNHLY, FYNNEI. The CDR3 is 13 amino acids. V was cut by 6 bases and J by 6 bases, with 15 bases left in between. Profiled with immunoSEQ multiplex PCR; TCRdb holds only in-frame clones, not every one. The sample includes some 500,000 clones, less than 90% seen only once; the top ten take 7.5% to 9.5%. Input material: peripheral blood. The rearrangement links TRBV2 to TRBJ2-7, with a weak D call TRBD1 (6 bases). This clonotype was sampled from a woman aged 50 to 60 with COVID-19, enrolled during active disease. DNA of the CDR3: TGTGCCAGCAGCGACAACACAGGGATCGAGCAGTACTTC. The encoded protein is CASSDNTGIEQYF.